The clone carrying this T cell receptor (beta chain) has just a few counts. The data are from a study of neoadjuvant anti-PD-1 for oral cavity cancer. Study at large: Most patients had three to four biweekly doses of 3 mg/kg nivolumab before resection.

Measured with immunoSEQ multiplex PCR; TCRdb has only the in-frame clones, and not every one. Of roughly 15,000 clones listed, about 59% are singletons. Patients had HPV-negative, locally advanced oral cavity squamous cell carcinoma. PBMCs were not maintained or expanded in culture before analysis. The CDR3 runs 13 residues. V was trimmed by 1 base and J by 14 bases, leaving 12 bases between them. Germline V gene lookup returns CDR1 MNHNS and CDR2 SASEGT. This chain connects TRBV6-1 to TRBJ1-6, with D unresolved. This sequence originates from a person aged 40 to 85 with oral cavity squamous cell carcinoma. This material consisted of PBMCs, taken before nivolumab (anti-PD-1) treatment. The CDR3 DNA follows: TGTGCCAGCAGTGAAGGATTGAGTGTTTCCCTCCACTTT. Protein sequence: CASSEGLSVSLHF.